This TCR beta chain was observed in a study of chemoradiotherapy in HPV16-positive cancers. General study results and limits: HPV-specific T cells were functionally defined from only two HPV16-positive patients.

Worth noting for this clone: What it binds is unknown.

Germline assignment: CDR1 MNHNY and CDR2 SVGAGI (reference sequence). V was cut by 8 bases and J by 1 base, with 11 bases left in between. The CDR3 totals 13 residues. The data were produced by immunoSEQ multiplex PCR, yet TCRdb's version contains in-frame clones alone and is incomplete. The sample holds some 2,700 clones; just over 75% are singletons and the top ten take roughly 6.4%. The chain employs TRBV6-6 and TRBJ1-1; no reliable D call. This receptor was identified in a human donor with HPV-associated anogenital cancer. This specimen consisted of tumor tissue, obtained from a patient who underwent chemoradiotherapy. The CDR3 is CASLGRTNTEAFF. CDR3 DNA sequence: TGTGCCAGCCTCGGGCGGACGAACACTGAAGCTTTCTTT.